This paragraph covers one T cell receptor (beta chain) sequence. The antigen is not known. These data come from a study of human T cells and chemical hapten exposure. For the study at large: Diphenylcyclopropenone, dosed weekly to the scalp, was given to patients throughout the roughly 22-week study. Study results and caveats: Expanded TCRs formed significantly more large CDR3 similarity clusters than controls. Positively correlated with patch test score were the counts of PT1 expanded TCRs.

Indicated time point: patch test 2, 6 weeks after DPC sensitization. Treatment: therapeutic diphenylcyclopropenone sensitization with weekly scalp DPC. Via MiXCR, TCRdb re-called the RACE reads, giving one row per CDR3 protein. The data hold 80,000 to 95,000 distinct CDR3 sequences, with roughly 9.6% observed a single time. The germline gives CDR1 SEHNR, CDR2 FQNEAQ (reference sequence). With 1 base removed from V and 4 bases from J, the gap between germline ends came to 4 bases. The CDR3 extends over 12 amino acids. The V call is TRBV7-9, the J call TRBJ1-1; no clear D. The clonotype originates from a man in his forties with alopecia areata. Some clones in this sample may be carry-over from other donors' samples. This sample comprised whole blood, obtained in connection with sensitization to the hapten diphenylcyclopropenone (DPC). Here the CDR3 DNA reads TGTGCCAGCAGCTTAGAAGCCACTGAAGCTTTCTTT. Protein: CASSLEATEAFF.